The rows below give T cell receptor beta chains drawn from one sample of a study of blood T cell repertoires in COVID-19. Assay: immunoSEQ multiplex PCR; the TCRdb copy retains only in-frame clones and omits some. Of about 270,000 clones detected, 86% appear once; the ten largest clones hold under 3%. The source material was PBMCs or T cells enriched from blood (not recorded which). These receptors were taken from a woman aged 18-29 years who had recovered from COVID-19. Both conserved end residues are part of each CDR3. Only some rows state a clone size, as once, few, many or a class for expanded clones.

V: TRBV19
J: TRBJ1-1
size: NA
CDR3: CASSIWTGGKNTEAFF

V: TRBV11-3
J: TRBJ2-5
size: once
CDR3: CASSLDSALAGGGETQYF

V: TRBV28
J: TRBJ1-5
size: NA
CDR3: CASSPGTGFNQPQHF

V: TRBV5-4
J: TRBJ2-1
size: NA
CDR3: CASSPTRGRPYNEQFF

V: TRBV11-2
J: TRBJ1-4
size: NA
CDR3: CASSLGLQGEIHLFF

V: TRBV6-4
J: TRBJ1-2
size: NA
CDR3: CATHSNYGYTF

V: TRBV5-4
J: TRBJ2-5
size: NA
CDR3: CASSAREEETQYF

V: TRBV7-9
J: TRBJ2-1
size: NA
CDR3: CASSLILAGPNEQFF

V: TRBV2
J: TRBJ1-2
size: once
CDR3: CASSGRDRVDGYTF

V: TRBV10-3
J: TRBJ2-2
size: NA
CDR3: CAISGTGANTGELFF